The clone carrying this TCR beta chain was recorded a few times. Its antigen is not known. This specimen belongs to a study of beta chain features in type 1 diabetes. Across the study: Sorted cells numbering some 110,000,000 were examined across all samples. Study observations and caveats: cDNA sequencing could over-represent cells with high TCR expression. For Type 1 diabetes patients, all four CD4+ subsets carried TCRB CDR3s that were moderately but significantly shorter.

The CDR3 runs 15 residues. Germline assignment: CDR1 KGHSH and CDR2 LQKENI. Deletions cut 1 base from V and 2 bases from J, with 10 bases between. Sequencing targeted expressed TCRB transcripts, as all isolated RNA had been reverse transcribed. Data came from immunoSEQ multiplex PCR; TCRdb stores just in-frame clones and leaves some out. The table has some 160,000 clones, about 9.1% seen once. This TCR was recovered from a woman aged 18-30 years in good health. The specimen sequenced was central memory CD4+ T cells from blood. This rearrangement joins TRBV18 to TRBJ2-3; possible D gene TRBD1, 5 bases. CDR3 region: CASSPQSGFTDTQYF. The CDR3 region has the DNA TGTGCCAGCTCACCACAATCAGGGTTCACAGATACGCAGTATTTT.